The present T cell receptor (beta chain) was sequenced within a study of cytomegalovirus exposure and HLA in healthy donors. Regarding the study as a whole: Rare TCR sequences predominated, though certain public TCRs were found in many donors. According to a later analysis, most TCR beta chains associated with CMV appeared HLA-restricted.

CDR3 length: 15 residues. In germline, CDR1 is MNHEY, CDR2 SVGAGI. The V gene lost 0 bases and the J gene lost 4 bases, with 12 bases spanning the gap. As for this clone: What it binds is unknown.

Vbeta (60) and Jbeta (13) primers were used in the PCR. Measured with immunoSEQ multiplex PCR; TCRdb has only the in-frame clones, and not every one. Of roughly 140,000 clones in the sample, around three quarters are singletons; the top ten hold approximately 2%. This TCR was sampled from a man aged 40-49 years in good health and CMV-seronegative. The sequenced sample was PBMCs. The chain joins TRBV6-5 to TRBJ2-5; D may be TRBD2 (7 bases). DNA for the CDR3: TGTGCCAGCAGTTACTCGGGGGAGGGGGGAGAGACCCAGTACTTC. Amino acid sequence: CASSYSGEGGETQYF.